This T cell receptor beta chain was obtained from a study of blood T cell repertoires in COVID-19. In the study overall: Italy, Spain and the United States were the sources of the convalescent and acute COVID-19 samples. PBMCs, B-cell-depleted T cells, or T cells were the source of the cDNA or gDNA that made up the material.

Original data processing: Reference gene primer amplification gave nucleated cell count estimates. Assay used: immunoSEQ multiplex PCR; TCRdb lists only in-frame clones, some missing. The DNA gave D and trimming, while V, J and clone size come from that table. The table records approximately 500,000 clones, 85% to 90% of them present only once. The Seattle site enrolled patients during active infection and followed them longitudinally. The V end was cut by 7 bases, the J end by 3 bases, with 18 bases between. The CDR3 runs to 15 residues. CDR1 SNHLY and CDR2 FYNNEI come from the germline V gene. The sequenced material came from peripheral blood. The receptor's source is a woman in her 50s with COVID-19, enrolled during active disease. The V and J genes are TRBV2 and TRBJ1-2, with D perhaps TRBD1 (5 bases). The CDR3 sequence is CASTFNQGWHYGYTF. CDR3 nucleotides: TGTGCCAGCACTTTTAATCAGGGCTGGCACTATGGCTACACCTTC.